This is a list of T cell receptor beta chains from one sample in a study of T cell repertoires in cytomegalovirus infection. A single record per CDR3 protein comes from TCRdb applying MiXCR to the reads. The sample yields hundreds of thousands of distinct CDR3 sequences, approximately 11% seen once. Sequenced: PBMCs. These receptors originate from a human donor in good health (CMV status not recorded). Some clones in this sample may be carry-over from other donors' samples. Each CDR3 is given with its conserved first and last residue. The order of the fields is clone size, J gene, V gene, D gene, CDR3 protein, CDR3 DNA. D genes are given only for firm matches. Where a row states a size, it is once, few, many or the class of an expanded clone; other rows omit it.

. | TRBJ1-1 | TRBV5-1 | TRBD1 | CASSLTTGGPTEAFF | TGCGCCAGCAGCCTGACGACAGGGGGCCCCACTGAAGCTTTCTTT
. | TRBJ2-7 | TRBV2 | TRBD2 | CASSGRRERREQYF | TGTGCCAGCAGTGGGAGGCGGGAGAGGCGGGAGCAGTACTTC
many | TRBJ1-5 | TRBV7-2 | . | CASSFKVGLNQPQHF | TGTGCCAGCAGCTTTAAGGTCGGGCTAAATCAGCCCCAGCATTTT
few | TRBJ2-7 | TRBV28 | . | CASSLLISRAYEQYF | TGTGCCAGCAGTTTATTAATTTCCAGGGCCTACGAGCAGTACTTC
. | TRBJ2-3 | TRBV29-1 | TRBD1 | CSVKLGTGAQDTQYF | TGCAGCGTTAAACTCGGGACAGGGGCCCAAGATACGCAGTATTTT
. | TRBJ1-1 | TRBV5-1 | TRBD1 | CASRDRDLEAFF | TGCGCCAGCAGGGACAGGGATTTGGAAGCTTTCTTT
many | TRBJ2-4 | TRBV28 | . | CASSSPLQGRVAKNIQYF | TGTGCCAGCAGTTCCCCCCTTCAGGGGCGAGTAGCCAAAAACATTCAGTACTTC
few | TRBJ1-4 | TRBV20-1 | . | CSASRGSDEKLFF | TGCAGTGCTAGCAGGGGATCGGACGAAAAACTGTTTTTT
. | TRBJ2-3 | TRBV13 | . | CASRSGGSTDTQYF | TGTGCCAGCCGTAGCGGAGGAAGCACAGATACGCAGTATTTT
few | TRBJ2-2 | TRBV10-3 | TRBD2 | CAISEGLAGDGELFF | TGTGCCATCAGTGAGGGACTAGCGGGAGACGGGGAGCTGTTTTTT
. | TRBJ2-7 | TRBV3-1 | TRBD2 | CASSPAPSGDYEQYF | TGTGCCAGCAGCCCAGCTCCTAGCGGGGACTACGAGCAGTACTTC
few | TRBJ1-1 | TRBV19 | . | CASSIMGANTEAFF | TGTGCCAGTAGTATCATGGGGGCGAACACTGAAGCTTTCTTT
many | TRBJ2-3 | TRBV10-3 | . | CAFGPSQGTQYF | TGTGCCTTCGGACCTTCACAGGGTACGCAGTATTTT
many | TRBJ2-1 | TRBV4-2 | TRBD2 | CASSQLAGGSYNEQFF | TGTGCCAGCAGCCAATTAGCGGGAGGGAGCTACAATGAGCAGTTCTTC
. | TRBJ2-7 | TRBV15 | TRBD1 | CATSRKGGVYEQYF | TGTGCCACCAGCAGAAAAGGGGGCGTCTACGAGCAGTACTTC
. | TRBJ1-1 | TRBV6-2/TRBV6-3 | TRBD1 | CASSRDRSAFF | TGTGCCAGCAGTCGGGACAGATCAGCTTTCTTT
many | TRBJ2-7 | TRBV3-1 | TRBD2 | CASSQIGAGVYEQYF | TGTGCCAGCAGCCAGATAGGAGCGGGAGTCTACGAGCAGTACTTC
many | TRBJ1-2 | TRBV19 | . | CASSSGGGYGYTF | TGTGCCAGTAGTTCCGGCGGGGGGTATGGCTACACCTTC
. | TRBJ2-1 | TRBV30 | TRBD1 | CAWTKGAIINEQFF | TGTGCCTGGACCAAGGGGGCTATAATAAATGAGCAGTTCTTC
many | TRBJ1-3 | TRBV12-3/TRBV12-4 | . | CASSFGGSGNTIYF | TGTGCCAGCAGTTTCGGGGGATCTGGAAACACCATATATTTT
many | TRBJ2-3 | TRBV20-1 | TRBD2 | CSAQSGAGATDTQYF | TGCAGTGCTCAGTCAGGAGCGGGGGCCACAGATACGCAGTATTTT
. | TRBJ2-3 | TRBV20-1 | . | CSAPPGTPTDTQYF | TGCAGTGCCCCCCCAGGGACCCCCACAGATACGCAGTATTTT
many | TRBJ2-1 | TRBV7-3 | TRBD2 | CASSLKGLAGEGEQFF | TGTGCCAGCAGCTTAAAGGGACTAGCGGGAGAGGGTGAGCAGTTCTTC